These T cell receptor beta chains were read from a single sample in a study of blood T cell repertoires in COVID-19. Only in-frame clones appear in the TCRdb table, and some are missing; sequencing was by immunoSEQ multiplex PCR. The sample includes around 140,000 clones, 87% of them seen just once. Source material: PBMCs or T cells enriched from blood (not recorded which). The receptor set was obtained from a woman in her 40s who had been exposed to COVID-19. CDR3s include the opening cysteine and the closing phenylalanine or tryptophan. The order of the fields is J gene, D gene, clone size, V gene, CDR3 protein, CDR3 DNA. D genes are given only for firm matches. Clone size is given for some rows only: seen once, a few or many times, or a class if the clone is expanded.

J: TRBJ2-2
D: .
size: .
V: TRBV7-2
CDR3: CASSLKAGSSGELFF
DNA: TGTGCCAGCAGCTTAAAGGCGGGGAGCTCCGGGGAGCTGTTTTTT

J: TRBJ1-4
D: TRBD1
size: .
V: TRBV5-4
CDR3: CASSFGGRGVNEKLFF
DNA: TGTGCCAGCAGCTTCGGTGGCAGGGGGGTTAATGAAAAACTGTTTTTT

J: TRBJ2-5
D: TRBD1
size: .
V: TRBV9
CDR3: CASSVAPGGLETQYF
DNA: TGTGCCAGCAGCGTAGCTCCAGGGGGCTTGGAGACCCAGTACTTC

J: TRBJ2-1
D: .
size: few
V: TRBV9
CDR3: CASSVRAVSYNEQFF
DNA: TGTGCCAGCAGCGTACGTGCGGTCTCCTACAATGAGCAGTTCTTC

J: TRBJ1-5
D: TRBD1
size: .
V: TRBV19
CDR3: CASSLRTGGNQPQHF
DNA: TGTGCCAGTAGTCTAAGGACAGGAGGCAATCAGCCCCAGCATTTT

J: TRBJ2-2
D: TRBD1
size: .
V: TRBV7-3
CDR3: CASSSHPLTGRSGELFF
DNA: TGTGCCAGCAGCTCCCACCCCCTGACAGGGCGGTCCGGGGAGCTGTTTTTT

J: TRBJ2-1
D: TRBD1
size: .
V: TRBV7-9
CDR3: CASSPGTGDGEQFF
DNA: TGTGCCAGCAGCCCCGGGACAGGGGACGGTGAGCAGTTCTTC

J: TRBJ1-1
D: TRBD1
size: .
V: TRBV28
CDR3: CASRDRGTEAFF
DNA: TGTGCCAGCAGGGACAGGGGCACTGAAGCTTTCTTT

J: TRBJ2-2
D: TRBD1
size: .
V: TRBV7-2
CDR3: CASSPRTGGTGELFF
DNA: TGTGCCAGCAGCCCCCGGACAGGGGGCACCGGGGAGCTGTTTTTT

J: TRBJ2-4
D: TRBD2
size: .
V: TRBV4-1
CDR3: CASAPGLAGVAKNIQYF
DNA: TGCGCCAGCGCACCGGGACTAGCGGGAGTAGCCAAAAACATTCAGTACTTC

J: TRBJ2-2
D: TRBD2
size: .
V: TRBV7-2
CDR3: CASSPTGTSGTSAGELFF
DNA: TGTGCCAGCAGCCCAACCGGGACTAGCGGGACTAGCGCCGGGGAGCTGTTTTTT

J: TRBJ1-4
D: .
size: .
V: TRBV27
CDR3: CASSFNREKLFF
DNA: TGTGCCAGCTCTTTTAACAGGGAAAAACTGTTTTTT

J: TRBJ1-6
D: .
size: .
V: TRBV6-5
CDR3: CATRVDSTLHF
DNA: TGTGCCACCAGAGTCGACAGTACCCTCCACTTT

J: TRBJ2-1
D: .
size: .
V: TRBV24-1
CDR3: CATSDFSDGSSSYNEQFF
DNA: TGTGCCACCAGTGATTTTAGTGACGGCTCTAGCTCCTACAATGAGCAGTTCTTC

J: TRBJ2-2
D: .
size: .
V: TRBV28
CDR3: CASSRTFTGELFF
DNA: TGTGCCAGCAGTCGGACATTCACCGGGGAGCTGTTTTTT